These T cell receptor beta chains were read from a single sample in a study of blood T cell repertoires in COVID-19. Repertoires were generated with immunoSEQ multiplex PCR, while TCRdb's copy carries only in-frame clones and drops some. The data hold around 85,000 clones, with approximately 88% observed a single time. Sequenced sample: peripheral blood. These receptors were obtained from a man aged 55-75 years with acute or convalescent COVID-19. The CDR3 runs from the conserved cysteine through the conserved F or W. D genes are given only for firm matches.

j_gene: TRBJ1-4
d_gene: NA
len: 18
v_gene: TRBV4-2
CDR3aa: CASSPKLTGEATNEKLFF

j_gene: TRBJ2-1
d_gene: TRBD2
len: 17
v_gene: TRBV10-1
CDR3aa: CASSETSSGGPYNEQFF

j_gene: TRBJ1-4
d_gene: NA
len: 12
v_gene: TRBV11-3
CDR3aa: CASGGVDEKLFF

j_gene: TRBJ2-7
d_gene: TRBD1
len: 15
v_gene: TRBV19
CDR3aa: CASSMGTGASYEQYF

j_gene: TRBJ2-4
d_gene: TRBD2
len: 17
v_gene: TRBV30
CDR3aa: CAWSVSSGQLAKNIQYF

j_gene: TRBJ2-5
d_gene: NA
len: 12
v_gene: TRBV6-5
CDR3aa: CASIRRLETQYF

j_gene: TRBJ2-1
d_gene: TRBD2
len: 14
v_gene: TRBV7-3
CDR3aa: CASSLSSSGNEQFF

j_gene: TRBJ1-5
d_gene: NA
len: 14
v_gene: TRBV19
CDR3aa: CASSPGISNQPQHF

j_gene: TRBJ2-1
d_gene: NA
len: 13
v_gene: TRBV30
CDR3aa: CAWSIRVDNEQFF

j_gene: TRBJ1-4
d_gene: NA
len: 13
v_gene: TRBV5-4
CDR3aa: CASSSGASEKLFF

j_gene: TRBJ2-7
d_gene: TRBD2
len: 15
v_gene: TRBV27
CDR3aa: CASSLAGTSDYEQYF

j_gene: TRBJ1-3
d_gene: NA
len: 16
v_gene: TRBV6-1
CDR3aa: CASSEGQVVSGNTIYF

j_gene: TRBJ2-2
d_gene: TRBD1
len: 14
v_gene: TRBV2
CDR3aa: CASSRTGETGELFF

j_gene: TRBJ1-6
d_gene: TRBD1
len: 18
v_gene: TRBV5-1
CDR3aa: CASSLSRDRLSYNSPLHF

j_gene: TRBJ2-5
d_gene: TRBD2
len: 19
v_gene: TRBV14
CDR3aa: CASTRPDRRYTSGRGVQYF

j_gene: TRBJ1-4
d_gene: TRBD1
len: 17
v_gene: TRBV4-3
CDR3aa: CASSQGPIGQGTEKLFF

j_gene: TRBJ2-3
d_gene: TRBD2
len: 15
v_gene: TRBV19
CDR3aa: CASSISSGGTDTQYF

j_gene: TRBJ2-2
d_gene: NA
len: 17
v_gene: TRBV6-2/TRBV6-3
CDR3aa: CASSQQIVVAVAGELFF

j_gene: TRBJ2-2
d_gene: NA
len: 14
v_gene: TRBV4-3
CDR3aa: CASRRTVNTGELFF

j_gene: TRBJ1-6
d_gene: NA
len: 15
v_gene: TRBV5-1
CDR3aa: CASSLESVYNSPLHF

j_gene: TRBJ2-6
d_gene: NA
len: 15
v_gene: TRBV6-5
CDR3aa: CASRGFYSGANVLTF

j_gene: TRBJ1-1
d_gene: TRBD1
len: 14
v_gene: TRBV5-1
CDR3aa: CASSLAGDRNKAFF

j_gene: TRBJ1-3
d_gene: NA
len: 14
v_gene: TRBV30
CDR3aa: CAWSVGGPGNTIYF

j_gene: TRBJ2-3
d_gene: TRBD2
len: 18
v_gene: TRBV4-2
CDR3aa: CASSQGLAGGQGADTQYF

j_gene: TRBJ1-2
d_gene: TRBD1
len: 20
v_gene: TRBV7-2
CDR3aa: CASSLAPYRDRARTNYGYTF

j_gene: TRBJ1-1
d_gene: TRBD1
len: 13
v_gene: TRBV6-5
CDR3aa: CASSSPGQGEAFF

j_gene: TRBJ2-1
d_gene: NA
len: 18
v_gene: TRBV5-8
CDR3aa: CASSSSTWPRGAPNEQFF

j_gene: TRBJ2-2
d_gene: TRBD2
len: 15
v_gene: TRBV6-5
CDR3aa: CASKVPTGGTGELFF

j_gene: TRBJ1-3
d_gene: NA
len: 15
v_gene: TRBV2
CDR3aa: CASSDARTTGNTIYF

j_gene: TRBJ1-1
d_gene: NA
len: 13
v_gene: TRBV12-3/TRBV12-4
CDR3aa: CASGRTVNTEAFF

j_gene: TRBJ1-2
d_gene: NA
len: 15
v_gene: TRBV2
CDR3aa: CASSTAGQRSDGYTF

j_gene: TRBJ1-5
d_gene: NA
len: 16
v_gene: TRBV19
CDR3aa: CASSTLRGKKNQPQHF

j_gene: TRBJ2-1
d_gene: TRBD1
len: 15
v_gene: TRBV5-1
CDR3aa: CASSPDRGLRDEQFF

j_gene: TRBJ1-2
d_gene: NA
len: 14
v_gene: TRBV18
CDR3aa: CATQPGATNYGYTF

j_gene: TRBJ2-7
d_gene: NA
len: 14
v_gene: TRBV5-6
CDR3aa: CASSPPGQDYEQYF

j_gene: TRBJ1-1
d_gene: TRBD1
len: 14
v_gene: TRBV2
CDR3aa: CASARDRVSKEAFF

j_gene: TRBJ1-5
d_gene: TRBD1
len: 16
v_gene: TRBV19
CDR3aa: CATRGQGIYSNQPQHF

j_gene: TRBJ2-7
d_gene: NA
len: 12
v_gene: TRBV18
CDR3aa: CASSRDTFEQYF

j_gene: TRBJ2-2
d_gene: TRBD1
len: 16
v_gene: TRBV18
CDR3aa: CASSPSGGANTGELFF

j_gene: TRBJ2-5
d_gene: NA
len: 15
v_gene: TRBV7-2
CDR3aa: CASSSARTDQETQYF

j_gene: TRBJ1-5
d_gene: NA
len: 17
v_gene: TRBV7-8
CDR3aa: CASSLEVAGLTNQPQHF

j_gene: TRBJ1-1
d_gene: TRBD1
len: 12
v_gene: TRBV30
CDR3aa: CAWTGTGTEAFF

j_gene: TRBJ2-2
d_gene: NA
len: 13
v_gene: TRBV28
CDR3aa: CASRQGQSGELFF

j_gene: TRBJ1-4
d_gene: TRBD1
len: 18
v_gene: TRBV10-3
CDR3aa: CAISANSGQGTLDEKLFF